Below are 8 T cell receptor beta chains sequenced from a single sample in a study of cytomegalovirus exposure and HLA in healthy donors. Here immunoSEQ multiplex PCR was the method, and the copy in TCRdb shows in-frame clones only, minus some. The data contain about 170,000 clones, approximately 87% of them singletons. Sequencing was done on a sample of PBMCs. Receptors originate from a woman in her 30s in good health and CMV-seronegative.

The chain uses TRBV19 and TRBJ1-6, with TRBD1 identical over 8 bases. Germline values: CDR1 LNHDA, CDR2 SQIVND (reference sequence). This CDR3 is built from 17 residues. Unmatched junction bases numbered 12, after V lost 7 bases and J lost 4 bases. Here the CDR3 DNA reads TGTGCCAGTACCCCGACAGGGGACTTCTCTTATAATTCACCCCTCCACTTT. This codes for CASTPTGDFSYNSPLHF.

The chain combines TRBV19 with TRBJ2-7; D gene unclear. This CDR3 spans 15 amino acids. Germline V gene lookup returns CDR1 LNHDA and CDR2 SQIVND (reference sequence). The V and J ends lost 4 bases and 1 base respectively, with 14 bases between them. The CDR3 bases are TGTGCCAGTAGTACGACATTGGGCCCATCCTACGAGCAGTACTTC. It specifies CASSTTLGPSYEQYF.

The V and J genes are TRBV4-3 and TRBJ2-7; 8 bases map to TRBD1. CDR3 length: 14 residues. J lost 5 bases, V lost 5 bases, and 8 bases had no gene match. The germline V gene encodes CDR1 LGHNA and CDR2 YSLEER. The CDR3 sequence: CASSSGTGPNEQYF. DNA for the CDR3: TGCGCCAGCAGCTCCGGGACAGGCCCCAACGAGCAGTACTTC.

The chain uses TRBV7-9 and TRBJ1-4; D possibly corresponds to TRBD1 (5 bases). Germline V lookup: CDR1 SEHNR, CDR2 FQNEAQ (reference sequence). The CDR3 loop spans 13 amino acids. V was pared by 10 bases and J by 8 bases, with 17 bases between. CDR3 nucleotides: TGTGCCACAGGGAAACGTGGTGGGGAAAAACTGTTTTTT. Encoded protein: CATGKRGGEKLFF.

The chain has TRBV21-1 and TRBJ2-6; TRBD1, the table's D call, was not compared with the DNA. TRBV21-1 is a recognized pseudogene. This CDR3 region has 18 residues. The CDR3 DNA is TGTGCCAGCAGCTCCCGGGACAAGACCTTCTCTGGGGCCAACGTCCTGACTTTC. This translates into CASSSRDKTFSGANVLTF.

The chain carries TRBV6-5 and TRBJ2-7; D not resolved. The CDR3 extends over 11 amino acids. With 8 bases removed from V and 4 bases from J, the gap between germline ends came to 9 bases. Per the germline V gene, CDR1 is MNHEY and CDR2 is SVGAGI. CDR3 bases: TGTGCCAGCTTTAGTGGTTACGAGCAGTACTTC. It codes for CASFSGYEQYF.

The J gene is TRBJ1-6, the V gene TRBV2, with a weak D call TRBD1 (6 bases). The germline V gene has CDR1 SNHLY and CDR2 FYNNEI. This CDR3 region has 14 residues. The CDR3 bases are TGTGCAGGACGACAGGACCGGATAAATTCACCCCTCCACTTT. This codes for CAGRQDRINSPLHF.

The table lists this clone with a few counts. The V and J genes are TRBV18 and TRBJ1-2; possibly TRBD1 for D (5 bases). This CDR3 comprises 15 residues. V gave up 6 bases and J gave up 0 bases, with 14 bases separating them. The germline V gene encodes CDR1 KGHSH and CDR2 LQKENI. This CDR3 reads CASSPTGGANYGYTF. The DNA for the CDR3 is TGTGCCAGCTCCCCCACAGGTGGAGCTAACTATGGCTACACCTTC.